This T cell receptor beta chain originates from a study of OX40 agonist ivuxolimab in advanced cancers. As for the study more broadly: Ivuxolimab, which targeted the costimulatory receptor OX40 (CD134), was an agonistic, fully human IgG2 monoclonal antibody. Intravenous ivuxolimab was administered to patients every 2 weeks at six dose levels: 0.01, 0.1, 0.3, 1.5, 3 and 10 mg/kg. Of the 50 or so patients in dose escalation, around 19 had hepatocellular carcinoma, roughly 15 had melanoma, 9 had renal cell carcinoma and 9 had head and neck cancer. In the dose-escalation cohort, around four fifths of patients were male, and the mean age was approximately 64 years, with a range of about 20 to 90. Patients were allowed to have had prior anti-PD-1, anti-PD-L1 or anti-CTLA-4 therapy, and around 40% of the dose-escalation patients had previously received checkpoint inhibitors. Partial responses occurred in three dose-escalation patients: two with cutaneous melanoma and one with hepatocellular carcinoma. The purpose of peripheral TCRbeta sequencing was to test whether ivuxolimab changed TCR sequence diversity and led to clonal T-cell expansion. The paper describes the monotherapy dose-escalation part (N of about 52 patients) of the phase I trial of ivuxolimab. Points the paper makes about the study in general: In the 0.1-3.0 mg/kg groups, partial responders had among the lowest normalized peripheral clonal expansion, particularly in CD8+ T cells. After ivuxolimab, more expanded clones were found on average in CD8+ T cells than in CD4+ T cells. Which antigens the clonally expanded peripheral T cells were specific for was not determined. Low levels of normalized T-cell clonal expansion were also seen in some patients who did not respond. Clonal expansion of both CD4+ and CD8+ blood T cells was observed from baseline to week 6 at doses 0.1 to 3.0 mg/kg.

About this clone itself: This clone's antigen is unknown. No per-base quality is available; no much larger clone lies one base away.

V and J lose 10 bases and 0 bases, and a span of 18 bases separates them. The germline V gene encodes CDR1 MNHNY and CDR2 SVGAGI (reference sequence). The CDR3, cysteine through phenylalanine, is 16 amino acids long. Only CDR3 DNA is held: 48 bases, read in frame from base 1. Patients with a history of autoimmune disease or receiving systemic immunosuppression were excluded from the trial. In every dose cohort, peripheral blood was drawn for TCR sequencing at baseline, cycle 4 day 1, and cycle 7 day 1. The samples were drawn from a first-in-human, open-label, multicenter phase I dose-escalation trial of ivuxolimab. Adults with locally advanced or metastatic melanoma, renal cell, hepatocellular, or head and neck squamous cell carcinoma were enrolled in the trial. Before TCR sequencing, CD4+ T cells and CD8+ T cells from peripheral blood were sorted into separate populations. Genomic DNA was extracted from sorted cells for sequencing of the TCRbeta CDR3 region. The immunoSEQ Assay was used to sequence the TCRbeta CDR3 regions. TCRdb carries this immuneACCESS record with in-frame sequences only. Its versions omit some clonotypes, under half of them owing to an unresolved V gene in the studies checked, with the rest unexplained. Present in this sample are about 69,000 clones, about four fifths of which were seen just once. Under 2.5% of the sample comes from the top ten.

The sequence is built from TRBV6-6 and TRBJ1-4; TRBD1 is a weak D gene call, 6 bases matching. Sequenced here: CD4+ or CD8+ T cells sorted from blood, sampled in a trial of the OX40 agonist ivuxolimab. This clonotype originated in an adult with an advanced solid tumor such as melanoma, head and neck, liver or kidney cancer. At the DNA level, the sequence is TGTGCCACCGACCGATGGGGGCTTTCAACTAATGAAAAACTGTTTTTT. This sequence encodes CATDRWGLSTNEKLFF.